These 23 T cell receptor beta chains share one sample of origin, sequenced in a study of T cells in Graves' hyperthyroidism and ophthalmopathy. TCR beta CDR3 sequences were amplified from RNA transcripts. HTBI primers were used for first-round RT-PCR of the TCR CDR3. TCRdb independently ran MiXCR on the multiplex PCR reads; one entry per CDR3 protein. Seen here are about 260,000 distinct CDR3 sequences, approximately 26% observed once, and the top ten hold approximately 30%. Specimen: blood. Receptors were obtained from a man between 35 and 55 years old with Graves' hyperthyroidism that later progressed to Graves' ophthalmopathy.

The chain recombines TRBV13 with TRBJ1-1; a possible D gene is TRBD1 (5 bases). The CDR3 loop spans 20 amino acids. Germline V lookup: CDR1 PRHDT, CDR2 FYEKMQ (reference sequence). Trimming removed 5 bases at V and 1 base at J, with 29 bases between. The CDR3 spells CASSPMDKGAWTRANTEAFF. DNA for the CDR3: TGTGCCAGCAGCCCCATGGACAAGGGCGCGTGGACCCGGGCGAACACTGAAGCTTTCTTT.

This clonotype was recorded a few times. The chain combines TRBV6-5 with TRBJ1-5; D is possibly TRBD1 (6 bases). Germline V gene lookup returns CDR1 MNHEY and CDR2 SVGAGI. Trimming took 0 bases from V and 2 from J, leaving 14 bases between them. This CDR3 contains 17 residues. The CDR3 region is CASSYSMGAGGNQPQHF. The DNA for the CDR3 is TGTGCCAGCAGTTACTCGATGGGGGCTGGGGGCAATCAGCCCCAGCATTTT.

The chain joins TRBV3-1 to TRBJ1-2; D unresolved. This CDR3 region has 13 residues. CDR1 is LGHDT and CDR2 is YNNKEL in the germline V gene (reference sequence). V was trimmed by 3 bases and J by 6 bases, leaving 11 bases between them. The DNA of the CDR3 is TGTGCCAGCAGCCATCTCGGACGCGATGGCTACACCTTC. This encodes CASSHLGRDGYTF.

This clonotype was found many times. V and J are TRBV2 and TRBJ1-5; tentatively, D is TRBD1 (5 bases). The CDR3 is 14 residues long. Trimming took off 7 bases at V and 0 bases at J, with 10 bases between the two ends. Per germline, CDR1 SNHLY and CDR2 FYNNEI. The CDR3 sequence is CASTDSYSNQPQHF. In nucleotides, the CDR3 is TGTGCCAGCACCGACAGTTATAGCAATCAGCCCCAGCATTTT. Full variable domain (rest looked up from reference TRBV2 and TRBJ1-5): EPEVTQTPSHQVTQMGQEVILRCVPISNHLYFYWYRQILGQKVEFLVSFYNNEISEKSEIFDDQFSVERPDGSNFTLKIRSTKLEDSAMYFCASTDSYSNQPQHFGDGTRLSIL.

This clonotype occurred many times. The gene calls are TRBV7-8 and TRBJ2-7, with 7 bases that match TRBD1. Germline CDR1 and CDR2: SGHVS and FQNEAQ. The CDR3 consists of 16 residues. The V segment lost 1 base and the J segment 0 bases; nucleotides outside the gene matches: 6. In DNA, the CDR3 is TGTGCCAGCAGCTTAGAGGGCAGGGGGATCTCCTACGAGCAGTACTTC. It is translated as CASSLEGRGISYEQYF.

This clonotype occurred many times. The genes are TRBV6-2 or TRBV6-3 and TRBJ2-5; possible D gene TRBD2, 5 bases. Trimming shortened V by 6 bases and J by 2 bases, and 13 bases separated the two germline ends. Germline-derived CDR1 and CDR2 are MNHEY and SVGEGT. CDR3 length: 14 amino acids. CDR3 sequence: CASSPSSRQETQYF. In DNA form, the CDR3 reads TGTGCCAGCAGCCCCTCTAGCAGACAAGAGACCCAGTACTTC.

In its sample, this clonotype was seen many times. The chain uses TRBV5-1 and TRBJ2-7; possibly TRBD2 for D (6 bases). Germline CDR1 is SGHRS and CDR2 is YFSETQ. Trimming left V 5 bases short and J 0 bases short, with 18 bases between. The CDR3 extends over 16 amino acids. The CDR3, as DNA: TGCGCCAGCAGGGCCCGAGCGGGCCCTAGCTCCTACGAGCAGTACTTC. Translation: CASRARAGPSSYEQYF.

This clonotype was seen at least ten times. The CDR3 loop is CASSRGHEYEQYF. The CDR3 region has the DNA TGTGCCAGCAGCAGGGGGCACGAATACGAGCAGTACTTC. This chain uses TRBV12-3 or TRBV12-4 with TRBJ2-7; 8 nucleotides align to TRBD1. With 6 bases clipped from V and 4 bases from J, the junction kept 5 bases outside the gene matches. The length of the CDR3 is 13 residues.

The CDR3 spells CASSLIDRSSGNTIYF. CDR3 sequence (DNA): TGTGCCAGCAGCTTAATTGACAGGAGCTCTGGAAACACCATATATTTT. V is TRBV7-8 and J is TRBJ1-3; TRBD1 is a possible D gene (6 bases). The CDR3 is 16 amino acids. Trimming took off 2 bases at V and 0 bases at J, with 11 bases between the two ends. Germline V gives CDR1 SGHVS, CDR2 FQNEAQ.

The gene calls are TRBV6-2 or TRBV6-3 and TRBJ1-3; perhaps TRBD1 as D (5 bases). CDR1 is MNHEY and CDR2 is SVGEGT in the germline V gene. V was cut by 2 bases and J by 0 bases, with 8 bases left in between. The CDR3 covers 15 residues. The CDR3 DNA sequence: TGTGCCAGCAGTTACCGGGGCTTCTCTGGAAACACCATATATTTT. The encoded protein is CASSYRGFSGNTIYF.

As to this clonotype: At one end, the junction sequence differs from germline, possibly due to a read error. The chain has TRBV24-1 and TRBJ2-2; 10 nucleotides align to TRBD2. The CDR3 contains 16 residues. CDR1 is KGHDR and CDR2 is SFDVKD in the germline V gene. The CDR3 nucleotides read TGCGCCACCAGTGATACCGGACTAGCGGTGACCGGGGGGCTGTTTTTT. Its translation: CATSDTGLAVTGGLFF.

There are many counts of this clonotype. The chain is built from TRBV7-3 and TRBJ1-5; D is unresolved. V dropped 4 bases and J dropped 3 bases, with 16 bases sitting between them. Germline V gene sequence: CDR1 SGHTA, CDR2 FQGTGA. This CDR3 is 16 amino acids long. CDR3 in amino acids: CASSSSPTENNQPQHF. DNA of the CDR3: TGTGCCAGCAGCTCCTCCCCGACGGAGAACAATCAGCCCCAGCATTTT.

This clonotype was seen ten or more times. The chain recombines TRBV30 with TRBJ1-1; D is uncertain. Between the trimmed V and J ends, which lost 4 bases and 6 bases, there was a span of 12 bases. Per the germline V gene, CDR1 is GTSNPN and CDR2 is SVGIG (reference sequence). This CDR3 contains 12 residues. CDR3 nucleotide sequence: TGTGCCTGGAAAGGAATGGTAGCTGAAGCTTTCTTT. Translated: CAWKGMVAEAFF.

This clonotype was detected ten times or more. J is TRBJ2-7 and V is TRBV24-1; tentative D call: TRBD1 (6 bases). This CDR3 is built from 14 residues. V lost 4 bases and J 3 bases, leaving 12 bases between the germline ends. Germline V lookup: CDR1 KGHDR, CDR2 SFDVKD. The CDR3 DNA sequence: TGTGCCACCAGTGAATCAGGGGCGGGCTACGAGCAGTACTTC. Protein: CATSESGAGYEQYF.

The chain uses TRBV7-3 and TRBJ1-1; 8 bases align to TRBD1. The CDR3 is made up of 15 amino acids. Germline V gene sequence: CDR1 SGHTA, CDR2 FQGTGA. Trimming cost V 5 bases and J 1 base; bases outside gene matches: 6. In DNA, the CDR3 is TGTGCCAGCAGCCTGTCAGGGGGCCGGAACACTGAAGCTTTCTTT. This translates into CASSLSGGRNTEAFF.

This clonotype was seen at least ten times. V is TRBV4-2 and J is TRBJ1-1; 9 positions match TRBD1. The CDR3 covers 13 residues. The trim removed 1 base at V and 8 bases at J, leaving 2 bases unmatched. Germline V CDR1 and CDR2: LGHNA, YNFKEQ. Here the CDR3 DNA reads TGTGCCAGCAGCCAAGTAACAGGGGGCGAAGCTTTCTTT. Translated, it gives CASSQVTGGEAFF.

This chain joins TRBV6-2 or TRBV6-3 and TRBJ1-2; D is ambiguous. This CDR3 comprises 15 residues. Germline V CDR1 and CDR2: MNHEY, SVGEGT. V was cut by 0 bases and J by 7 bases, with 15 bases left in between. The CDR3 coding sequence is TGTGCCAGCAGTTACTCGGCCCCTTTGAAACGTGGCTACACCTTC. Its protein product is CASSYSAPLKRGYTF.

This clonotype was counted ten times or more. It is likely a read error, because the conserved phenylalanine at the end of the CDR3 is missing. The chain has TRBV28 and TRBJ2-7; the match to TRBD1 covers 7 bases. The CDR3 runs 12 residues. The germline gives CDR1 MDHEN, CDR2 SYDVKM. V lost 7 bases, J lost 5 bases, and 5 bases stayed unmatched. The CDR3 nucleotides are TGTGCCAGCACAGACAGGGTCCACGAGCAGTACTCC. Translation: CASTDRVHEQYS.

This clonotype was detected ten times or more. This chain joins TRBV18 and TRBJ1-1; D gene uncertain. This CDR3 spans 14 amino acids. Trimming cost V 3 bases and J 4 bases, with 12 bases left between them. Germline CDR1 is KGHSH and CDR2 is LQKENI. The CDR3, as DNA: TGTGCCAGCTCACCTCAAGACGTTCGCACTGAAGCTTTCTTT. Translated, it gives CASSPQDVRTEAFF. Using reference TRBV18 and TRBJ1-1 for the parts outside the CDR3, the full variable domain is NAGVMQNPRHLVRRRGQEARLRCSPMKGHSHVYWYRQLPEEGLKFMVYLQKENIIDESGMPKERFSAEFPKEGPSILRIQQVVRGDSAAYFCASSPQDVRTEAFFGQGTRLTVV.

This clonotype was counted at least ten times. The chain employs TRBV6-1 and TRBJ2-5, with a weak D call TRBD2 (6 bases). This CDR3 has 12 residues. The V end lost 8 bases, the J end lost 5 bases, and 12 bases lay between the germline ends. Germline-derived CDR1 and CDR2 are MNHNS and SASEGT. The CDR3 sequence: CASGRFGETQYF. The CDR3 DNA follows: TGTGCCAGCGGGAGGTTCGGGGAGACCCAGTACTTC.

This rearrangement joins TRBV6-2 or TRBV6-3 to TRBJ2-2; 13 bases map to TRBD2. The germline gives CDR1 MNHEY, CDR2 SVGEGT. Unmatched junction bases numbered 6, after V lost 5 bases and J lost 6 bases. The CDR3 loop spans 16 amino acids. The CDR3 coding sequence is TGTGCCAGCAGTCCCGGACTAGCGGGAGAGTCCGGGGAGCTGTTTTTT. It is translated as CASSPGLAGESGELFF.

In this sample, this clonotype turned up many times. The chain employs TRBV15 and TRBJ1-3; D is perhaps TRBD1 (5 bases). Germline assignment: CDR1 LNHNV and CDR2 YYDKDF (reference sequence). The CDR3 is 15 residues long. V lost 4 bases and J 2 bases, leaving 12 bases between the germline ends. The CDR3 DNA reads TGTGCCACCAGCAAAGGACAAGCCCCTGGAAACACCATATATTTT. Translated: CATSKGQAPGNTIYF.

The rearrangement links TRBV2 to TRBJ2-7, with 10 bases matching TRBD2. CDR1 and CDR2 (germline): SNHLY, FYNNEI. CDR3 size: 16 residues. V shed 1 base and J 10 bases; nucleotides not matched to a gene: 13. CDR3 loop: CASSEGLAGGAPAQYF. CDR3 nucleotide sequence: TGTGCCAGCAGTGAAGGGTTAGCGGGAGGCGCCCCCGCCCAGTACTTC.